This is a list of T cell receptor beta chains from one sample in a study of T cell changes during pregnancy in multiple sclerosis. The method was immunoSEQ multiplex PCR; TCRdb's version includes in-frame clones alone and lacks a portion of them. The sample comprises some 77,000 clones, 90% to 95% of which are singletons, and 0.2% to 0.25% rests with the top ten. The source material was CD4+ T cells from peripheral blood mononuclear cells, sampled before pregnancy. The source is a female donor with multiple sclerosis, enrolled in a pregnancy study. CDR3s include the opening cysteine and the closing phenylalanine or tryptophan. The D gene is left open where the match is weak. Part of the rows lack a size; the others show once, few, many or a class for expanded clones.

cdr3_length	d_call	v_call	j_call	clone_size	cdr3_nt	cdr3_aa
12	-	TRBV7-9	TRBJ1-2	-	TGTGCCAGCAGCTTCGATGCGAGTGGCTACACCTTC	CASSFDASGYTF
12	-	TRBV7-8	TRBJ2-7	-	TGTGCCAGCAGCCGAGGTAGCTACGAGCAGTACTTC	CASSRGSYEQYF
15	TRBD2	TRBV18	TRBJ2-1	-	TGTGCCAGCTCATCCGGGACTAGCGGGAAGATTGAGCAGTTCTTC	CASSSGTSGKIEQFF
15	-	TRBV4-2	TRBJ2-7	-	TGTGCCAGCAGCCGGCTGCGGGACTTATCCTACGAGCAGTACTTC	CASSRLRDLSYEQYF
12	-	TRBV11-2	TRBJ1-1	-	TGTGCCAGCAGCGAAAGAGGGACTGAAGCTTTCTTT	CASSERGTEAFF
13	-	TRBV5-8	TRBJ1-1	-	TGTGCCAGCACCCAAGGGGGGGGTCGCCAAGCTTTCTTT	CASTQGGGRQAFF
14	TRBD1	TRBV30	TRBJ1-1	-	TGTGCCTGGAGTGTACTAATGGGGACAGGGGAAGCTTTCTTT	CAWSVLMGTGEAFF
17	-	TRBV7-2	TRBJ2-1	-	TGTGCCAGCAGCTTGGGACCGAAGGGGGGGGCCTACAATGAGCAGTTCTTC	CASSLGPKGGAYNEQFF
14	-	TRBV7-9	TRBJ1-1	-	TGTGCCAGCAGCTTAGTGGGGAGCAACACTGAAGCTTTCTTT	CASSLVGSNTEAFF
16	-	TRBV6-6	TRBJ2-7	-	TGTGCCAGCAGTTACTCGAGTACTCCTAGCTCCTACGAGCAGTACTTC	CASSYSSTPSSYEQYF
14	-	TRBV27	TRBJ1-1	-	TGTGCCAGCAGTTCGGGACTGGGGCACTCTAAAGCTTTCTTT	CASSSGLGHSKAFF
16	TRBD1	TRBV5-1	TRBJ2-3	-	TGCGCCAGCAACCAACGGGACAGGGGTAGTGCAGATACGCAGTATTTT	CASNQRDRGSADTQYF
16	-	TRBV6-6	TRBJ2-5	-	TGTGCCAGCAGTTACTCAAACCAGGGATGGGGAGAGACCCAGTACTTC	CASSYSNQGWGETQYF
16	TRBD1	TRBV7-9	TRBJ1-6	-	TGTGCCAGCAGCTTAGGGACAGGGGGCAGGAATTCACCCCTCCACTTT	CASSLGTGGRNSPLHF
15	TRBD1	TRBV19	TRBJ2-6	-	TGTGCCACTACCGGGACAGGGGCTGGGGCCAACGTCCTGACTTTC	CATTGTGAGANVLTF
15	-	TRBV6-1	TRBJ1-5	-	TGTGCCAGCAGTGAAAATCCAGGGTTCGGTCAGCCCCAGCATTTT	CASSENPGFGQPQHF
15	-	TRBV19	TRBJ2-7	-	TGTGCCAGTAGTATTAACGGGCGGGGGCGCAACGAGCAGTACTTC	CASSINGRGRNEQYF
17	TRBD1	TRBV5-1	TRBJ1-4	-	TGCGCCAGCAGCTTGAGGGGACAGGGAGCAACTAATGAAAAACTGTTTTTT	CASSLRGQGATNEKLFF
12	-	TRBV28	TRBJ1-4	-	TGTGCCAGCATTACTGCGGGGGAAAAACTGTTTTTT	CASITAGEKLFF
15	TRBD1	TRBV6-6	TRBJ1-5	-	TGTGCCAGCACCTCGACAGGGGCTCGCAATCAGCCCCAGCATTTT	CASTSTGARNQPQHF
13	-	TRBV5-5	TRBJ2-3	-	TGTGCCAGCAGCTTGAGCGGAACAGATACGCAGTATTTT	CASSLSGTDTQYF
13	-	TRBV19	TRBJ1-1	once	TGTGCCGTAAGAAATAGTCCGAACACTGAAGCTTTCTTT	CAVRNSPNTEAFF
15	TRBD1	TRBV5-1	TRBJ1-1	once	TGCGCCAGCAGCTACTCAGGGGGCACGGACACTGAAGCTTTCTTT	CASSYSGGTDTEAFF
15	-	TRBV28	TRBJ1-1	-	TGTGCCAGCAGTGGGGCCGGTTCTCCCGGAACTGAAGCTTTCTTT	CASSGAGSPGTEAFF
13	-	TRBV28	TRBJ1-2	-	TGTGCCAGCAGTTCAGGGGATAGGGCACGCTACACCTTC	CASSSGDRARYTF
15	-	TRBV9	TRBJ1-2	-	TGTGCCAGCAGCGTAGGGGGCAGGGCCATCTATGGCTACACCTTC	CASSVGGRAIYGYTF
15	TRBD2	TRBV28	TRBJ2-1	once	TGTGCCAGCAGCCAGCCTGCTAGCGGCTACAATGAGCAGTTCTTC	CASSQPASGYNEQFF
15	-	TRBV7-2	TRBJ1-5	-	TGTGCCAGCAGCTTGGTTAGAGGAGGCCGCGGGCCCCAGCATTTT	CASSLVRGGRGPQHF
16	TRBD1	TRBV5-4	TRBJ2-1	-	TGTGCCAGCAGCCGGAGTGGGACAGGGCAATACAATGAGCAGTTCTTC	CASSRSGTGQYNEQFF
14	-	TRBV28	TRBJ1-2	-	TGTGCCAGCAGTTCACAGGGACAAGCCTATGGCTACACCTTC	CASSSQGQAYGYTF
14	-	TRBV2	TRBJ2-3	-	TGTGCCAGCAGTCCCCCGACAGGTACAGATACGCAGTATTTT	CASSPPTGTDTQYF
16	TRBD1	TRBV2	TRBJ1-1	-	TGTGCCAGCAGGATCGGGACAGGGGGGTGGAACACTGAAGCTTTCTTT	CASRIGTGGWNTEAFF
14	TRBD1	TRBV18	TRBJ1-5	-	TGTGCCAGCTCACCGGGACAGACGAATCAGCCCCAGCATTTT	CASSPGQTNQPQHF
13	-	TRBV19	TRBJ1-1	once	TGTGCCAGTCAGAGGGAGGGGGGAACTGAAGCTTTCTTT	CASQREGGTEAFF
15	TRBD1	TRBV5-1	TRBJ2-5	-	TGCGCCAGCAGCTTCTCCGGGACAGGCCAAGAGACCCAGTACTTC	CASSFSGTGQETQYF
12	-	TRBV7-2	TRBJ1-1	-	TGTGCCAGCAGCTTTTCCAGCACTGAAGCTTTCTTT	CASSFSSTEAFF
20	-	TRBV6-1	TRBJ1-1	-	TGTGCCAGCAGTGAAGCTAGGTATAGGGTTCGTGGGGGGAGGGACACTGAAGCTTTCTTT	CASSEARYRVRGGRDTEAFF
13	-	TRBV30	TRBJ1-2	-	TGTGCCTGGGGCAGACGGAGGGAGGAGGGCTACACCTTC	CAWGRRREEGYTF
15	TRBD1	TRBV5-5	TRBJ1-5	-	TGTGCCATCACAGGGGACAGGGTTTGGAATCAGCCCCAGCATTTT	CAITGDRVWNQPQHF
17	TRBD1	TRBV10-3	TRBJ1-2	once	TGTGCCATCGGTCAGGGGGCCGGAAAGGACGTTTACTATGGCTACACCTTC	CAIGQGAGKDVYYGYTF
19	TRBD1	TRBV5-1	TRBJ1-3	-	TGCGCCAGCAGCCGGCTGGAGACAGGGGCCACTCTCTCTGGAAACACCATATATTTT	CASSRLETGATLSGNTIYF
14	-	TRBV6-5	TRBJ2-7	once	TGTGCCAGCAGGAACCAGGGGAGTTCCTACGAGCAGTACTTC	CASRNQGSSYEQYF
16	TRBD2	TRBV4-1	TRBJ2-7	-	TGCGCCAGCAGCCAGCAGCAGAGCGGGGTACCCTACGAGCAGTACTTC	CASSQQQSGVPYEQYF
12	-	TRBV10-3	TRBJ2-5	-	TGTGCCATCAAGGGGCAACAAGAGACCCAGTACTTC	CAIKGQQETQYF
13	-	TRBV5-4	TRBJ1-5	-	TGTGCCAGCAGCGCGGGGAAGGATCAGCCCCAGCATTTT	CASSAGKDQPQHF
14	TRBD1	TRBV7-9	TRBJ2-7	-	TGTGCCAGCAGCTTACCCGGGACAGGCTACGAGCAGTACTTC	CASSLPGTGYEQYF
16	TRBD1	TRBV2	TRBJ1-5	-	TGTGCCAGCAGTGATTGGTTAGCAGGGGGCCATCAGCCCCAGCATTTT	CASSDWLAGGHQPQHF
18	-	TRBV18	TRBJ2-3	-	TGTGCCAGCTCACCACCATGGGGGCAGGGCACCTCCGAAGATACGCAGTATTTT	CASSPPWGQGTSEDTQYF
14	-	TRBV10-3	TRBJ2-5	-	TGTGCCATCAGTGATATTAGGACTCAAGAGACCCAGTACTTC	CAISDIRTQETQYF
15	TRBD2	TRBV11-2	TRBJ2-3	-	TGTGCCAGCAGCTTAGGTAGCGGGGGCACAGATACGCAGTATTTT	CASSLGSGGTDTQYF
17	-	TRBV28	TRBJ2-3	-	TGTGCCAGCAGCTATTCGCTTGGGGAGGCCCGCACAGATACGCAGTATTTT	CASSYSLGEARTDTQYF
15	-	TRBV5-6	TRBJ2-3	once	TGTGCCAGCAGCTTGTCGGAGCGGAGCACAGATACGCAGTATTTT	CASSLSERSTDTQYF
17	-	TRBV28	TRBJ2-5	-	TGTGCCAGCAGACGAAGCCACAGGACAGAAAGACAAGAGACCCAGTACTTC	CASRRSHRTERQETQYF
15	-	TRBV7-2	TRBJ1-3	-	TGTGCCAGCAGCTTAGACGTCGGCTCTGGAAACACCATATATTTT	CASSLDVGSGNTIYF
14	TRBD1	TRBV2	TRBJ1-5	-	TGTGCCAGCAGTCTGGGACAGGCGAATCAGCCCCAGCATTTT	CASSLGQANQPQHF
14	TRBD1	TRBV5-6	TRBJ2-4	once	TGTGCCAGCAGCTTGGGGACAGGGTACAACATTCAGTACTTC	CASSLGTGYNIQYF
17	TRBD2	TRBV27	TRBJ2-4	-	TGTGCCGGACCCGCGGGGGGGAATAAGATAGCCAAAAACATTCAGTACTTC	CAGPAGGNKIAKNIQYF
13	-	TRBV5-4	TRBJ1-6	once	TGTGCCAGCAGCTCAGGGAGGGATCCACCCCTCCACTTT	CASSSGRDPPLHF
15	-	TRBV5-1	TRBJ1-2	-	TGCGCCAGCAACCGAGGTTTGGGAAAGGGGAATGGCTACACCTTC	CASNRGLGKGNGYTF